Shown below are 27 T cell receptor beta chains from a single sample sequenced in a study of blood T cell repertoires in COVID-19. Data came from immunoSEQ multiplex PCR; TCRdb stores just in-frame clones and leaves some out. Among around 150,000 clones, 80% to 90% were seen once, and the ten largest hold roughly 3.2%. Sequenced: peripheral blood. The source is a woman aged 60-75 years with active COVID-19.

This clone was seen only a few times. The CDR3 DNA sequence: TGTGCCAGCAGGGGGGACAGGGGGGGTGAAAAACTGTTTTTT. Protein product: CASRGDRGGEKLFF. V usage is TRBV28 and J usage is TRBJ1-4; 11 bases match TRBD1. CDR1 and CDR2 from the germline V gene are MDHEN and SYDVKM. V shed 6 bases and J 7 bases; nucleotides not matched to a gene: 4. The CDR3 spans 14 residues.

The rearrangement links TRBV6-2 or TRBV6-3 to TRBJ1-1; a possible D gene is TRBD1 (6 bases). V lost 2 bases, J lost 5 bases, and 24 bases lay in between. The CDR3 is 18 residues long. The V gene's germline CDR1 is MNHEY and CDR2 SVGEGT. CDR3 coding DNA: TGTGCCAGCAGTTACCCCCGTATAGGAGGGGGACTAGGGACTGAAGCTTTCTTT. Translated, it gives CASSYPRIGGGLGTEAFF.

The chain links TRBV24-1 to TRBJ2-1; 12 bases match TRBD2. The CDR3 has 19 residues. V was pared by 4 bases and J by 6 bases, with 15 bases of the junction left unmatched. Germline V CDR1 and CDR2: KGHDR, SFDVKD. CDR3 sequence reads: CATSDPTPEGTSGFNEQFF. The CDR3 nucleotides are TGTGCCACCAGTGACCCCACCCCCGAGGGGACTAGCGGGTTCAATGAGCAGTTCTTC.

This rearrangement joins TRBV5-4 to TRBJ2-3; 9 bases match TRBD2. J lost 1 base, V lost 2 bases, and 14 bases had no gene match. This CDR3 spans 19 amino acids. The V gene's germline CDR1 is SGHNT and CDR2 YYREEE (reference sequence). In nucleotides, the CDR3 is TGTGCCAGCAGCTTAATCGTGCTAGCGGGGTTTGGCGGCACAGATACGCAGTATTTT. It encodes CASSLIVLAGFGGTDTQYF. Based on the CDR3 plus reference TRBV5-4 and TRBJ2-3, the full variable domain is ETGVTQSPTHLIKTRGQQVTLRCSSQSGHNTVSWYQQALGQGPQFIFQYYREEENGRGNFPPRFSGLQFPNYSSELNVNALELDDSALYLCASSLIVLAGFGGTDTQYFGPGTRLTVL.

V is TRBV27 and J is TRBJ1-4; weak D call: TRBD1 (5 bases). Trimming left V 4 bases short and J 7 bases short, with 19 bases between. Per the germline V gene, CDR1 is MNHEY and CDR2 is SMNVEV (reference sequence). The CDR3 spans 16 residues. The DNA for the CDR3 is TGTGCCAGCAGTTACAACCTCGGGGGGACGGTTGAAAAACTGTTTTTT. This encodes CASSYNLGGTVEKLFF.

The rearrangement joins TRBV30 to TRBJ2-3; TRBD2 is a possible D gene (5 bases). Between the trimmed V and J ends, which lost 4 bases and 2 bases, there was a span of 19 bases. Germline CDR1 GTSNPN, CDR2 SVGIG (reference sequence). The CDR3 is 16 residues long. CDR3 nucleotide sequence: TGTGCCTGGACGACTCGCCCGAGCGGCTACACAGATACGCAGTATTTT. Translated, it gives CAWTTRPSGYTDTQYF.

The chain joins TRBV5-1 to TRBJ2-2; 9 nucleotides align to TRBD2. The length of the CDR3 is 16 residues. Per the germline V gene, CDR1 is SGHRS and CDR2 is YFSETQ. J lost 6 bases, V lost 0 bases, and 6 bases had no gene match. The CDR3 DNA reads as TGCGCCAGCAGCTTGGTATCTAGCGGGATTGCCGGGGAGCTGTTTTTT. Translation gives CASSLVSSGIAGELFF.

The chain uses TRBV5-1 and TRBJ2-1; 8 bases agree with TRBD2. This CDR3 has 15 residues. CDR1 and CDR2 (germline): SGHRS, YFSETQ. After removal of 0 bases from V and 2 bases from J, the junction contained 1 base not matched to a gene. The CDR3 spells CASSLAAGAYNEQFF. The CDR3 bases are TGCGCCAGCAGCTTGGCAGCGGGAGCCTACAATGAGCAGTTCTTC.

The rearrangement joins TRBV11-2 to TRBJ2-7; D is uncertain. The V and J ends lost 0 bases and 2 bases respectively, with 8 bases between them. CDR1 SGHAT and CDR2 FQNNGV come from the germline V gene. This CDR3 comprises 14 residues. The CDR3 region is CASSLDVPAYEQYF. CDR3 coding DNA: TGTGCCAGCAGCTTAGATGTTCCAGCCTACGAGCAGTACTTC.

The V call is TRBV28, the J call TRBJ1-5; D unresolved. V dropped 5 bases and J dropped 10 bases, with 18 bases sitting between them. Germline V gene sequence: CDR1 MDHEN, CDR2 SYDVKM. This CDR3 comprises 14 residues. CDR3 nucleotide sequence: TGTGCCAGCAGTCGTCCAGCGGGATCCCGCCCCCAGCATTTT. It specifies CASSRPAGSRPQHF.

This chain links TRBV10-2 with TRBJ2-7; the match to TRBD1 covers 8 bases. V was clipped by 4 bases and J by 1 base; unmatched bases: 6. The CDR3 contains 15 residues. The germline V gene encodes CDR1 WSHSY and CDR2 SAAADI. CDR3: CASSGAGGRSYEQYF. CDR3 bases: TGCGCCAGCAGTGGGGCAGGGGGCCGATCCTACGAGCAGTACTTC.

This chain joins TRBV7-3 and TRBJ1-1, with 7 bases aligning to TRBD1. CDR3 size: 14 residues. Looked up from germline, CDR1 is SGHTA and CDR2 is FQGTGA. V dropped 4 bases and J dropped 7; count of bases not matched to a gene: 9. CDR3 bases: TGTGCCAGCAGCTCCTACGGCGGGGACAGTGAAGCTTTCTTT. Translation: CASSSYGGDSEAFF.

The gene calls are TRBV19 and TRBJ2-6; TRBD2 aligns across 11 bases. The CDR3 spans 21 residues. Germline-derived CDR1 and CDR2 are LNHDA and SQIVND (reference sequence). The J segment lost 0 bases and the V segment lost 9 bases, leaving 19 bases of the junction unmatched. The DNA for the CDR3 is TGTGCCAGACAAGTCGAGCAGACCCGACTAGCGGGGACCTCTGGGGCCAACGTCCTGACTTTC. Its translation is CARQVEQTRLAGTSGANVLTF.

The chain has TRBV7-2 and TRBJ1-1; no reliable D call. V lost 4 bases and J 4 bases, leaving 13 bases between the germline ends. The CDR3 runs 14 residues. CDR1 SGHTA and CDR2 FQGNSA come from the germline V gene. The DNA of the CDR3 is TGTGCCAGCAGCTATCCGGGGATGAGCACTGAAGCTTTCTTT. It codes for CASSYPGMSTEAFF.

The chain has TRBV15 and TRBJ1-3, with D perhaps matching TRBD1 (5 bases). Germline V gene lookup returns CDR1 LNHNV and CDR2 YYDKDF (reference sequence). This CDR3 is built from 14 residues. Trimming cost V 5 bases and J 3 bases, with 11 bases left between them. CDR3 protein: CATSPRAVGNTIYF. The DNA of the CDR3 is TGTGCCACCAGCCCCAGGGCAGTTGGAAACACCATATATTTT. Full variable domain (missing parts from reference TRBV15 and TRBJ1-3): DAMVIQNPRYQVTQFGKPVTLSCSQTLNHNVMYWYQQKSSQAPKLLFHYYDKDFNNEADTPDNFQSRRPNTSFCFLDIRSPGLGDTAMYLCATSPRAVGNTIYFGEGSWLTVV.

V and J are TRBV27 and TRBJ1-1; 10 bases agree with TRBD1. Germline CDR1 is MNHEY and CDR2 is SMNVEV (reference sequence). Trimming took 5 bases from V and 3 from J; bases not matched to a gene: 12. The CDR3 totals 17 residues. CDR3 in amino acids: CASSAVTGGFWDTEAFF. The CDR3 coding sequence is TGTGCCAGCAGTGCTGTGACAGGGGGCTTCTGGGACACTGAAGCTTTCTTT.

The chain recombines TRBV28 with TRBJ1-5; 7 positions agree with TRBD1. The CDR3 is 18 amino acids. Germline V lookup: CDR1 MDHEN, CDR2 SYDVKM. Germline trimming cut 3 bases from V and 0 bases from J; bases unmatched to any gene: 11. The CDR3 region has the DNA TGTGCCAGCAGTTTTAGACAGGGCTATTTTGGTAGCAATCAGCCCCAGCATTTT. Its protein is CASSFRQGYFGSNQPQHF.

The rearrangement uses TRBV4-2 and TRBJ2-7, with 8 positions matching TRBD2. Germline loops: CDR1 LGHNA, CDR2 YNFKEQ. The CDR3 is 16 amino acids. V shed 1 base and J 0 bases; nucleotides not matched to a gene: 5. The CDR3 loop is CASSQAGGITSYEQYF. DNA of the CDR3: TGTGCCAGCAGCCAAGCGGGGGGGATCACCTCCTACGAGCAGTACTTC.

The chain recombines TRBV7-2 with TRBJ2-3; unclear D gene. CDR1 and CDR2 (germline): SGHTA, FQGNSA. Trimming removed 2 bases at V and 6 bases at J, with 9 bases between. This CDR3 is 13 amino acids long. The CDR3 loop is CASSLLRRDTQYF. In DNA, the CDR3 is TGTGCCAGCAGCTTACTTCGGCGGGATACGCAGTATTTT.

The chain links TRBV20-1 to TRBJ2-3; unclear D gene. The CDR3 has 11 residues. CDR1 is DFQATT and CDR2 is SNEGSKA in the germline V gene (reference sequence). Trimming removed 5 bases at V and 7 bases at J, with 10 bases between. CDR3 in DNA: TGCAGTGCTGGCCTTGCCCATACGCAGTATTTT. Amino acid sequence: CSAGLAHTQYF.

This chain connects TRBV2 to TRBJ2-4; D is ambiguous. Germline CDR1 SNHLY, CDR2 FYNNEI. The V gene lost 4 bases and the J gene lost 13 bases, with 14 bases spanning the gap. The CDR3 runs to 12 residues. CDR3 amino acids: CASSGGVPKQYF. The CDR3 coding sequence is TGTGCCAGCAGTGGCGGAGTACCCAAACAGTACTTC. The entire variable domain, with the rest obtained from reference TRBV2 and TRBJ2-4, is as follows: EPEVTQTPSHQVTQMGQEVILRCVPISNHLYFYWYRQILGQKVEFLVSFYNNEISEKSEIFDDQFSVERPDGSNFTLKIRSTKLEDSAMYFCASSGGVPKQYFGAGTRLSVL.

The chain is built from TRBV7-7 and TRBJ2-1, with D perhaps matching TRBD1 (5 bases). The V and J ends lost 4 bases and 5 bases respectively, with 9 bases between them. This CDR3 has 13 residues. CDR1 and CDR2 from the germline V gene are SSHAT and FNYEAQ (reference sequence). The CDR3 coding sequence is TGTGCCAGCAGCTCAGGGATTGACAATGAGCAGTTCTTC. Translated: CASSSGIDNEQFF.

This chain uses TRBV4-3 with TRBJ2-6; TRBD1 is a possible D gene (5 bases). The germline V gene has CDR1 LGHNA and CDR2 YSLEER. V gave up 2 bases and J gave up 1 base, with 12 bases separating them. The CDR3 sequence is 17 residues long. The DNA for the CDR3 is TGCGCCAGCAGCCAAAACCTCCGGACATCTGGGGCCAACGTCCTGACTTTC. It encodes CASSQNLRTSGANVLTF.

This chain connects TRBV5-6 to TRBJ2-7; a possible D gene is TRBD2 (5 bases). There are 12 residues in the CDR3. Trimming removed 3 bases at V and 12 bases at J, with 16 bases between. Germline V gene sequence: CDR1 SGHDT, CDR2 YYEEEE. CDR3 protein: CASSSMDSTWYF. The DNA for the CDR3 is TGTGCCAGCAGCTCGATGGACTCAACATGGTACTTC. The full variable domain, its missing parts supplied by reference TRBV5-6 and TRBJ2-7, is DAGVTQSPTHLIKTRGQQVTLRCSPKSGHDTVSWYQQALGQGPQFIFQYYEEEERQRGNFPDRFSGHQFPNYSSELNVNALLLGDSALYLCASSSMDSTWYFGPGTRLTVT.

This chain links TRBV19 with TRBJ1-5, with a weak D call TRBD1 (5 bases). Trimming took 6 bases from V and 0 from J, leaving 15 bases between them. Germline lookup yields CDR1 LNHDA and CDR2 SQIVND (reference sequence). This CDR3 contains 16 residues. CDR3 loop: CASSPAGTYSNQPQHF. The DNA of the CDR3 is TGTGCCAGTAGCCCTGCCGGGACTTATAGCAATCAGCCCCAGCATTTT.

J is TRBJ2-5 and V is TRBV28; 8 bases line up with TRBD1. V lost 3 bases, J lost 3 bases, and 9 bases stayed unmatched. This CDR3 contains 16 residues. Germline V gives CDR1 MDHEN, CDR2 SYDVKM. For the CDR3, the DNA is TGTGCCAGCAGTTTGTGGACAGGGACCAAAGAAGAGACCCAGTACTTC. This sequence encodes CASSLWTGTKEETQYF. Using reference TRBV28 and TRBJ2-5 for the parts outside the CDR3, the full variable domain is DVKVTQSSRYLVKRTGEKVFLECVQDMDHENMFWYRQDPGLGLRLIYFSYDVKMKEKGDIPEGYSVSREKKERFSLILESASTNQTSMYLCASSLWTGTKEETQYFGPGTRLLVL.

The chain combines TRBV6-5 with TRBJ1-4; D unclear. The CDR3 extends over 15 amino acids. Germline CDR1 and CDR2: MNHEY and SVGAGI. Trimming took off 2 bases at V and 2 bases at J, with 9 bases between the two ends. The CDR3 loop reads CASSYGVGTNEKLFF. The CDR3 coding sequence is TGTGCCAGCAGTTACGGAGTTGGGACTAATGAAAAACTGTTTTTT.